One sample yielded the 25 T cell receptor beta chains listed below, sequenced in a study of T-cell reconstitution after alpha-beta-depleted transplantation in children. Unique molecular identifiers featured in how the TCRbeta library was prepared. TCRdb re-derived calls from the PCR reads in MiXCR, one entry per CDR3 protein. The data contain around 580,000 distinct CDR3 sequences, about 21% of them seen just once; the ten biggest clones take up roughly 14%. Sequenced material: PBMCs, mostly from graft donor cells, taken 360 days after TCRalphabeta/CD19-depleted stem cell transplant. The receptor source for this set is a boy less than two years old who had a stem cell transplant for acute myeloid leukemia, so the T cells may come from the graft donor.

This clonotype was detected only a few times. The V call is TRBV5-6, the J call TRBJ2-7, with D possibly matching TRBD1 (6 bases). CDR1 is SGHDT, CDR2 YYEEEE, per germline. This CDR3 has 12 amino acids. V lost 3 bases and J 5 bases, leaving 9 bases between the germline ends. The CDR3 DNA reads TGTGCCAGCAGCTCTTACAGGGACGAGCAGTACGTC. Translated: CASSSYRDEQYV.

This clonotype was counted at least ten times. The chain combines TRBV12-3 or TRBV12-4 with TRBJ2-3; D uncertain. V lost 1 base, J lost 3 bases, and 5 bases lay in between. The CDR3 is 13 residues long. The CDR3, as DNA: TGTGCCAGCAGTTTAGAACTGACAGATACGCAGTATTTT. Its translation is CASSLELTDTQYF.

The chain employs TRBV6-4 and TRBJ2-3, with 10 nucleotides matching TRBD2. V trimming: 0 bases; J trimming: 0 bases; junction bases outside the gene matches: 6. The CDR3 is 18 residues long. Germline-derived CDR1 and CDR2 are MRHNA and SNTAGT. Written as DNA, the CDR3 is TGTGCCAGCAGTGACTCATCACAAGCGGGGGGGAGCACAGATACGCAGTATTTT. Its protein is CASSDSSQAGGSTDTQYF.

The table lists this clonotype with many counts. The chain links TRBV28 to TRBJ2-5, with D perhaps TRBD1 (5 bases). Trimming removed 6 bases from V and 2 bases from J, with 10 bases in between. The CDR3 runs to 13 residues. Per germline, CDR1 MDHEN and CDR2 SYDVKM. In nucleotides, the CDR3 is TGTGCCAGCAGAGGGGCGAATCAAGAGACCCAGTACTTC. It specifies CASRGANQETQYF. The full variable domain, rest sourced from reference TRBV28 and TRBJ2-5, is DVKVTQSSRYLVKRTGEKVFLECVQDMDHENMFWYRQDPGLGLRLIYFSYDVKMKEKGDIPEGYSVSREKKERFSLILESASTNQTSMYLCASRGANQETQYFGPGTRLLVL.

This rearrangement joins TRBV5-1 to TRBJ2-1; 8 nucleotides align to TRBD1. Germline CDR1 and CDR2: SGHRS and YFSETQ. The length of the CDR3 is 15 residues. V trimming: 4 bases; J trimming: 5 bases; junction bases outside the gene matches: 8. CDR3 coding DNA: TGCGCCAGCAGCCCCCGGACAGGGATCGACAATGAGCAGTTCTTC. Translation: CASSPRTGIDNEQFF.

In its sample, this clonotype was seen a few times. V gene TRBV7-9 combines with J gene TRBJ2-5, with D perhaps TRBD1 or TRBD2 (5 bases each). The V gene's germline CDR1 is SEHNR and CDR2 FQNEAQ (reference sequence). The CDR3 spans 15 residues. The V gene lost 5 bases and the J gene lost 5 bases, with 18 bases spanning the gap. The CDR3 sequence: CASSLLIPGRETQYF. Written as DNA, the CDR3 is TGTGCCAGCAGCCTACTCATACCGGGGCGGGAGACCCAGTACTTC.

This chain links TRBV20-1 with TRBJ2-3; 12 nucleotides align to TRBD1. The V and J ends lost 3 bases and 5 bases, in that order; junction bases with no gene match: 6. Germline V gene sequence: CDR1 DFQATT, CDR2 SNEGSKA (reference sequence). This CDR3 is 15 amino acids long. Here the CDR3 reads CSASTRDRGQDTQYF. The CDR3 nucleotides read TGCAGTGCTAGTACCCGGGACAGGGGGCAAGATACGCAGTATTTT.

There are many counts of this clonotype. The rearrangement uses TRBV3-1 and TRBJ1-1; D gene uncertain. There are 13 residues in the CDR3. Germline lookup yields CDR1 LGHDT and CDR2 YNNKEL (reference sequence). V dropped 4 bases and J dropped 3 bases, with 9 bases sitting between them. In nucleotides, the CDR3 is TGTGCCAGCAGCCGTACAGAGTACACTGAAGCTTTCTTT. This codes for CASSRTEYTEAFF.

Only a few counts were recorded for this clonotype. The chain is built from TRBV10-3 and TRBJ2-1, with TRBD2 identical over 9 bases. There are 14 residues in the CDR3. The V gene end was trimmed by 2 bases and the J gene end by 6 bases; junction bases not matched to a gene: 2. Germline lookup yields CDR1 ENHRY and CDR2 SYGVKD. CDR3 sequence (DNA): TGTGCCATCAGTGAGAGCGGGGGGTTCAATGAGCAGTTCTTC. This translates into CAISESGGFNEQFF.

This rearrangement joins TRBV5-1 to TRBJ2-1, with D perhaps being TRBD1 or TRBD2 (5 bases each). The V gene's germline CDR1 is SGHRS and CDR2 YFSETQ. V was cut by 9 bases and J by 5 bases, with 21 bases left in between. CDR3 length equals 15 residues. The CDR3 DNA is TGCGCCACCTCCCTGGGGACGGCTGTCAACAATGAGCAGTTCTTC. Protein sequence: CATSLGTAVNNEQFF.

The CDR3 region is CSARDGGAGIRLHF. The CDR3 bases are TGCAGTGCTAGAGATGGGGGTGCAGGTATCCGCCTCCACTTT. The V call is TRBV20-1, the J call TRBJ1-6, with D maybe TRBD1 (5 bases). V was cut by 0 bases and J by 15 bases, with 18 bases left in between. Germline CDR1 is DFQATT and CDR2 is SNEGSKA (reference sequence). The CDR3 has 14 residues.

There are a few counts of this clonotype. This rearrangement joins TRBV12-3 or TRBV12-4 to TRBJ1-5; no firm D call. The CDR3 extends over 17 amino acids. V shed 4 bases and J shed 7 bases, with 23 bases lying between them. The CDR3 reads CASSSPPGPTTGQPQHF. For the CDR3, the DNA is TGTGCCAGCAGTTCTCCGCCCGGACCCACGACGGGACAGCCCCAGCATTTT.

The rearrangement joins TRBV12-3 or TRBV12-4 to TRBJ1-5; tentatively, D is TRBD1 (6 bases). Trimming cost V 4 bases and J 6 bases, with 13 bases left between them. CDR3 length equals 14 residues. CDR3 sequence (DNA): TGTGCCAGCAGTTCTACAGGGTTAGGTCAGCCCCAGCATTTT. Translating gives CASSSTGLGQPQHF.

In regard to this clonotype: A read error may be the cause here, since a much bigger clone is one base away. The V call is TRBV7-2, the J call TRBJ2-3; 13 nucleotides agree with TRBD2. The trim removed 3 bases at V and 1 base at J, leaving 1 base unmatched. The CDR3 consists of 16 residues. Germline CDR1 SGHTA, CDR2 FQGNSA. CDR3 nucleotides: TGTGCCAGCAGCTTCGGACTAGCGGGGGGCACAGATACGCAGTATTTT. The encoded protein is CASSFGLAGGTDTQYF. The complete variable domain, with remaining parts taken from reference TRBV7-2 and TRBJ2-3, reads GAGVSQSPSNKVTEKGKDVELRCDPISGHTALYWYRQSLGQGLEFLIYFQGNSAPDKSGLPSDRFSAERTGGSVSTLTIQRTQQEDSAVYLCASSFGLAGGTDTQYFGPGTRLTVL.

This clonotype was picked up many times. The rearrangement links TRBV6-1 to TRBJ2-5; no clear D. V was cut by 5 bases and J by 2 bases, with 9 bases left in between. CDR1 is MNHNS, CDR2 SASEGT, per germline. This CDR3 is built from 13 residues. The CDR3 nucleotides are TGTGCCAGCAGTCAAGGACGGCAAGAGACCCAGTACTTC. Translation: CASSQGRQETQYF.

The genes are TRBV20-1 and TRBJ2-5; TRBD2 agrees at 10 bases. From germline, CDR1 is DFQATT and CDR2 SNEGSKA (reference sequence). This CDR3 comprises 16 residues. V was clipped by 0 bases and J by 6 bases; unmatched bases: 10. The CDR3 DNA reads TGCAGTGCTAGAGATCTCGGAGCGGGGGGGTATCAGACCCAGTACTTC. Translated, it gives CSARDLGAGGYQTQYF.

This clonotype showed up many times. The rearrangement joins TRBV12-3 or TRBV12-4 to TRBJ2-5; 9 nucleotides line up with TRBD2. CDR3 size: 15 residues. Trimming took 10 bases from V and 3 from J; bases not matched to a gene: 12. CDR3 nucleotide sequence: TGTGCCACCGCCCAGGCTAGCGGGGAGGAAGAGACCCAGTACTTC. It codes for CATAQASGEEETQYF.

This clonotype was observed a few times. This chain joins TRBV24-1 and TRBJ2-5, with D unclear. CDR3 size: 14 residues. V lost 2 bases and J 0 bases, leaving 6 bases between the germline ends. Germline loops: CDR1 KGHDR, CDR2 SFDVKD. CDR3 DNA: TGTGCCACCAGTGATTATGTCTACCAAGAGACCCAGTACTTC. Translation: CATSDYVYQETQYF.

For this clonotype: A read error may produce the germline difference seen at one junction end. CDR3: CASRDPGRYTIYF. In DNA form, the CDR3 reads TGCGCCAGCCGCGACCCAGGGCGCTACACCATATATTTT. The chain employs TRBV28 and TRBJ1-3; perhaps TRBD1 as D (5 bases). Germline CDR1 reads MDHEN; CDR2 reads SYDVKM. The CDR3 contains 13 residues.

This clonotype has at least ten counts. The chain couples TRBV20-1 to TRBJ1-5; TRBD1 agrees at 8 bases. Germline V gene data show CDR1 as DFQATT and CDR2 as SNEGSKA (reference sequence). This CDR3 contains 14 residues. V was pared by 1 base and J by 5 bases, with 4 bases of the junction left unmatched. CDR3 amino acids: CSARGDRHHQPQHF. The CDR3 DNA follows: TGCAGTGCTAGAGGGGACAGGCACCATCAGCCCCAGCATTTT.

J is TRBJ1-1 and V is TRBV6-5; D possibly corresponds to TRBD1 (6 bases). V lost 4 bases to trimming and J lost 4 bases, with 13 bases between them. CDR1 and CDR2 from the germline V gene are MNHEY and SVGAGI. The CDR3 is 14 residues long. The CDR3 is CASSWKGGVTEAFF. The DNA of the CDR3 is TGTGCCAGCAGTTGGAAAGGGGGGGTCACTGAAGCTTTCTTT.

This clonotype has a handful of counts. The chain links TRBV20-1 to TRBJ1-4; D call uncertain. V gave up 4 bases and J gave up 8 bases, with 11 bases separating them. The CDR3 contains 12 residues. Germline V gene lookup returns CDR1 DFQATT and CDR2 SNEGSKA (reference sequence). The CDR3: CSAKSGHEKLFF. DNA of the CDR3: TGCAGTGCTAAGTCGGGTCACGAAAAACTGTTTTTT.

The chain uses TRBV6-5 and TRBJ2-5; D gene uncertain. Trimming stripped 2 bases from V and 0 bases from J, with 7 bases between. Germline V gives CDR1 MNHEY, CDR2 SVGAGI. The CDR3 is made up of 14 amino acids. The CDR3 sequence is CASSYGPYQETQYF. In DNA form, the CDR3 reads TGTGCCAGCAGTTACGGGCCCTACCAAGAGACCCAGTACTTC.

This clonotype has just a few counts. The J gene is TRBJ2-4, the V gene TRBV4-3; tentatively, D is TRBD1 or TRBD2 (5 bases each). With 0 bases removed from V and 4 bases from J, the gap between germline ends came to 16 bases. The CDR3 is 17 residues long. CDR1 is LGHNA and CDR2 is YSLEER in the germline V gene. Here the CDR3 DNA reads TGCGCCAGCAGCCAAGATCCGCCCTCGGGGCCTAAAAACATTCAGTACTTC. It yields the protein CASSQDPPSGPKNIQYF.

This clonotype is a singleton in its sample. An end of the junction does not agree with germline; a read error may underlie this. J is TRBJ2-7 and V is TRBV18; 9 nucleotides line up with TRBD1. This CDR3 region has 15 residues. Germline CDR1 and CDR2: KGHSH and LQKENI. The CDR3 here is CASSPRRDRAHEHYF. The CDR3 DNA reads TGTGCCAGCTCACCGAGACGGGACAGGGCTCACGAGCACTACTTC.